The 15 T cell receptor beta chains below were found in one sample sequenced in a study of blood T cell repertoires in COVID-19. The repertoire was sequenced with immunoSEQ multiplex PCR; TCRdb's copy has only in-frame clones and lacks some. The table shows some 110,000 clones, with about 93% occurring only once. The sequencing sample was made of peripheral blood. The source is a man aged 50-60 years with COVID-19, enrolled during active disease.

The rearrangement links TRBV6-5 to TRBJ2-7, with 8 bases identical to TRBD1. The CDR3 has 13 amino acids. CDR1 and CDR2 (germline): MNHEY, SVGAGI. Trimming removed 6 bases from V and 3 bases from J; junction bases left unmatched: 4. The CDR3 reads CASSPGGDYEQYF. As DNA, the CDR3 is TGTGCCAGCAGCCCAGGGGGCGACTACGAGCAGTACTTC.

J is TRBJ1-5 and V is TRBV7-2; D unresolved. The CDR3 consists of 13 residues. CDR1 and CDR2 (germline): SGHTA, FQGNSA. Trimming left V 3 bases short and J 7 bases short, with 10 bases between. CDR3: CASSFNSGQPQHF. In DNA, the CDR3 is TGTGCCAGCAGCTTTAACTCGGGGCAGCCCCAGCATTTT.

The CDR3 sequence: CASSRGVSTTYEQYF. In nucleotides, the CDR3 is TGTGCCAGCAGCCGGGGGGTATCGACCACCTACGAGCAGTACTTC. The genes are TRBV5-8 and TRBJ2-7; 7 bases fit TRBD2. Trimming at V came to 4 bases and at J to 2 bases, leaving 9 bases not matched to a gene. The CDR3 extends over 15 amino acids. Germline V gene sequence: CDR1 SGHTS, CDR2 YDEGEE. Drawing the rest from reference TRBV5-8 and TRBJ2-7, the complete variable domain is EAGVTQSPTHLIKTRGQQATLRCSPISGHTSVYWYQQALGLGLQFLLWYDEGEERNRGNFPPRFSGRQFPNYSSELNVNALELEDSALYLCASSRGVSTTYEQYFGPGTRLTVT.

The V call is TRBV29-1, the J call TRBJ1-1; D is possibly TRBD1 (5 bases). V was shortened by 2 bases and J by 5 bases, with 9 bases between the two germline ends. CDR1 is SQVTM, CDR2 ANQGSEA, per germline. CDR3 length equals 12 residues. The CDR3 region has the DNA TGCAGCGTTGAACAGGGAGGGACTGAAGCTTTCTTT. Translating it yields CSVEQGGTEAFF.

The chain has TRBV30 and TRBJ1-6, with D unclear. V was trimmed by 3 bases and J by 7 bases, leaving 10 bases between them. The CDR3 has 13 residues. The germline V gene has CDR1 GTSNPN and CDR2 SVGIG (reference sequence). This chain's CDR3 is CAWRSGWNSPLHF. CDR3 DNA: TGTGCCTGGAGGAGCGGGTGGAATTCACCCCTCCACTTT.

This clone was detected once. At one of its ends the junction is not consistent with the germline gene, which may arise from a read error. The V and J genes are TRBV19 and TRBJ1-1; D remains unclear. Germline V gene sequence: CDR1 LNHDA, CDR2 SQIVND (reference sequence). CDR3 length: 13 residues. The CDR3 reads CASSLERDTEAFF. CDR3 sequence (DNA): TGTGCCAGTAGTTTAGAGAGGGACACTGAAGCTTTCTTT.

CDR3 amino acids: CSVELGRGRPDTQYF. CDR3 nucleotide sequence: TGCAGCGTTGAATTGGGGCGGGGGAGGCCAGATACGCAGTATTTT. This chain uses TRBV29-1 with TRBJ2-3, with TRBD2 matching 7 bases. This CDR3 is built from 15 residues. Unmatched junction bases numbered 9, after V lost 2 bases and J lost 4 bases. Looked up from germline, CDR1 is SQVTM and CDR2 is ANQGSEA.

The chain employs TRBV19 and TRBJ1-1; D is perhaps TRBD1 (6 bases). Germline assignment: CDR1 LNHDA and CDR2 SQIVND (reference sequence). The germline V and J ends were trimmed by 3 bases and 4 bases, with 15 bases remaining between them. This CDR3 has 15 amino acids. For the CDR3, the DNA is TGTGCCAGTAGTATCGGTGGGGGGGGCCGCACTGAAGCTTTCTTT. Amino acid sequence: CASSIGGGGRTEAFF.

Here the CDR3 DNA reads TGTGCCAGCAGTTCAAGCGCGAGCTCCTACGAGCAGTACGTC. As protein: CASSSSASSYEQYV. This rearrangement joins TRBV6-2 or TRBV6-3 to TRBJ2-7; unclear D gene. The CDR3 length is 14 residues. V lost 4 bases and J 0 bases, leaving 10 bases between the germline ends. Germline V gene data show CDR1 as MNHEY and CDR2 as SVGEGT.

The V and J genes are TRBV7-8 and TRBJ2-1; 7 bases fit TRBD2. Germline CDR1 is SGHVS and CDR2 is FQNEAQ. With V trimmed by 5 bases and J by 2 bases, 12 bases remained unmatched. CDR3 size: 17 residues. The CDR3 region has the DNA TGTGCCAGCAGCATAACCGGGACTACCGAAACCTACAATGAGCAGTTCTTC. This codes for CASSITGTTETYNEQFF.

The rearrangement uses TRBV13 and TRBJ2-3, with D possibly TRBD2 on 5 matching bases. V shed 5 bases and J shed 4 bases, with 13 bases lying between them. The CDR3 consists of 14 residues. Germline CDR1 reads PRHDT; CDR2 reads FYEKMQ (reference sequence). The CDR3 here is CASSLLTNADTQYF. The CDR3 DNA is TGTGCCAGCAGCCTCCTGACTAATGCAGATACGCAGTATTTT.

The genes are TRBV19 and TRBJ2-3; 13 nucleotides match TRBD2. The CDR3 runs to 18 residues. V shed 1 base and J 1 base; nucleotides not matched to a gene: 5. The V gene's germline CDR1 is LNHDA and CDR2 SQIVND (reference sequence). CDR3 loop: CASSIGLAGGGGTDTQYF. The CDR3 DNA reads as TGTGCCAGTAGTATAGGACTAGCGGGAGGAGGGGGCACAGATACGCAGTATTTT.

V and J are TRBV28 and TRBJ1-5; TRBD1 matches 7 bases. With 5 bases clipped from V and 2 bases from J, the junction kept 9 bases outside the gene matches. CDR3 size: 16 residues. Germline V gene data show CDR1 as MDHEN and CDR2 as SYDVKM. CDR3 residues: CASSLLRQGGNQPQHF. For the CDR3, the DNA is TGTGCCAGCAGTCTTCTCCGACAGGGTGGCAATCAGCCCCAGCATTTT.

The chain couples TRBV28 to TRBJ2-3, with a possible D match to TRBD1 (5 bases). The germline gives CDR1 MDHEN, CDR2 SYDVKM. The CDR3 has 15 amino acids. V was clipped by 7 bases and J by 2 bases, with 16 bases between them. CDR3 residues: CASTQGQGYTDTQYF. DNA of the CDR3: TGTGCCAGCACCCAAGGGCAGGGATACACAGATACGCAGTATTTT.

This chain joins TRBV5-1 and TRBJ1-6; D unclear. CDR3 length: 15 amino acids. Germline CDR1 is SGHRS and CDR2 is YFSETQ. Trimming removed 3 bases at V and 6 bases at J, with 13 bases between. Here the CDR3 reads CASSSQEGTNSPLHF. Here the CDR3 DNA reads TGCGCCAGCAGCTCGCAGGAGGGAACTAATTCACCCCTCCACTTT.